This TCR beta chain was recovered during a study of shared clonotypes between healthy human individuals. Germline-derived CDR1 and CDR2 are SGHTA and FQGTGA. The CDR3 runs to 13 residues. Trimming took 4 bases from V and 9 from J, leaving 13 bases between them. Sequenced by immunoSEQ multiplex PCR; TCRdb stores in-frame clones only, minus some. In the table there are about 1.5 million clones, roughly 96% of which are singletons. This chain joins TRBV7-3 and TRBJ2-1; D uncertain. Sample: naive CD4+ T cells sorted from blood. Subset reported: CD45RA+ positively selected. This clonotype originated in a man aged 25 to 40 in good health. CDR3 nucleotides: TGTGCCAGCAGCTCCAATCCGCGAGTTGAGCAGTTCTTC. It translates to CASSSNPRVEQFF.